This entry concerns a single TCR beta chain. What it recognizes is unknown. The assay was immunoSEQ multiplex PCR, and TCRdb's table has in-frame clones only and misses some. The sample shows roughly 24,000 clones, 73% of them seen only once. Under the ViraFEST assay, PBMC were stimulated with viral peptide pools so that antigen-specific CD4+ T cells expanded. Sequencing was performed afterwards. Culturing for about 9 days preceded CD4+ T cell isolation. Nobody among the vaccine recipients had prior SARS-CoV-2 infection (nucleocapsid antibodies were negative). Under 2.5 million PBMC were seeded per well and grown in the presence of around 10 IU/ml IL-2 and around 10 ug/ml peptides. The source of the sample is a study of vaccination effects on CD4 cells after COVID-19. General study results and limits: Late post-vaccination, clones induced by infection and those induced by vaccine underwent marked clonal contraction.

Trimming left V 5 bases short and J 0 bases short, with 20 bases between. The length of the CDR3 is 18 residues. Germline CDR1 SGHVS, CDR2 FQNEAQ. Sequencing used CD4+ T cells from PBMCs cultured with SARS-CoV-2 spike peptides, obtained before COVID-19 vaccination. The gene calls are TRBV7-8 and TRBJ1-3; tentative D call: TRBD1 (6 bases). The sequence derives from a human donor who received a COVID-19 vaccine. CDR3 DNA sequence: TGTGCCAGCAGCCGAGGGGGTACAGGGTTTTCCTCTGGAAACACCATATATTTT. Translating gives CASSRGGTGFSSGNTIYF.